This T cell receptor beta chain was recorded in a study of blood T cell repertoires in COVID-19. Measured with immunoSEQ multiplex PCR; TCRdb has only the in-frame clones, and not every one. The profile shows about 89,000 clones, 75% to 85% of them singletons. Trimming shortened V by 4 bases and J by 2 bases, and 12 bases separated the two germline ends. The CDR3 has 14 residues. The germline V gene encodes CDR1 SGHRS and CDR2 YFSETQ. Material for sequencing was peripheral blood. The receptor comes from a woman aged 80 or older with acute or convalescent COVID-19. V gene TRBV5-1 combines with J gene TRBJ2-5, with D tentatively TRBD1 (6 bases). CDR3 DNA sequence: TGCGCCAGCAGCGTCCCCCAGGGGCAAGAGACCCAGTACTTC. Encoded protein: CASSVPQGQETQYF.